The subject of this entry is one T cell receptor beta chain. Its antigen has not been determined. Base-call qualities are not available, and no considerably larger clone is one nucleotide away. The junction shows trimming of 0 bases on V and 8 bases on J, plus 14 bases between the germline ends. Per the germline V gene, MRHNA is the CDR1 and SNTAGT is the CDR2. The CDR3 sequence holds 15 residues, the cysteine and phenylalanine included. Only the CDR3 portion is preserved as DNA: 45 bases, with reading frame beginning at the first base. The data are from a study of T cell changes during pregnancy in multiple sclerosis (dated by TCRdb to about 2019). With respect to the entire study: In women with multiple sclerosis, the researchers looked at how the T cell repertoire shifted as pregnancy progressed.

Receptor libraries were prepared by the immunoSEQ multiplex PCR assay. Sourced from immuneACCESS, this table was stored by TCRdb with only in-frame sequences that have V and J called. A share of the clones is absent; for the studies checked, an unresolved V gene accounts for under half, and the remainder has no known explanation. The sample table records tens of thousands of clones; approximately 94% of these occur just once. Of the sample, more than 2% falls within the top ten clones. The sample here was peripheral blood, taken in the third trimester of pregnancy. The chain employs TRBV6-4 and TRBJ2-1, with a tentative D gene TRBD2 over 5 matching bases. The clonotype originates from a female donor with multiple sclerosis, enrolled in a pregnancy study. The nucleotides read TGTGCCAGCAGTGACTCATTCAGGACTGTCGATGAGCAGTTCTTC. It specifies CASSDSFRTVDEQFF.